This TCR beta chain was recorded in a study of T cell changes during pregnancy in multiple sclerosis. V lost 4 bases, J lost 4 bases, and 6 bases stayed unmatched. Germline CDR1 and CDR2: PRHDT and FYEKMQ (reference sequence). CDR3 length: 16 residues. Generated by immunoSEQ multiplex PCR, the TCRdb table keeps only in-frame clones and is missing some. The table shows about 58,000 clones, with 93% occurring only once. The input for sequencing was CD8+ T cells from peripheral blood mononuclear cells, taken in the second trimester of pregnancy. J is TRBJ2-2 and V is TRBV13; 10 positions match TRBD2. The sequence was collected from a female donor with multiple sclerosis, enrolled in a pregnancy study. CDR3 sequence: CASSSPSGSSTGELFF. In DNA, the CDR3 is TGTGCCAGCAGCTCACCTAGCGGGAGTAGCACCGGGGAGCTGTTTTTT.